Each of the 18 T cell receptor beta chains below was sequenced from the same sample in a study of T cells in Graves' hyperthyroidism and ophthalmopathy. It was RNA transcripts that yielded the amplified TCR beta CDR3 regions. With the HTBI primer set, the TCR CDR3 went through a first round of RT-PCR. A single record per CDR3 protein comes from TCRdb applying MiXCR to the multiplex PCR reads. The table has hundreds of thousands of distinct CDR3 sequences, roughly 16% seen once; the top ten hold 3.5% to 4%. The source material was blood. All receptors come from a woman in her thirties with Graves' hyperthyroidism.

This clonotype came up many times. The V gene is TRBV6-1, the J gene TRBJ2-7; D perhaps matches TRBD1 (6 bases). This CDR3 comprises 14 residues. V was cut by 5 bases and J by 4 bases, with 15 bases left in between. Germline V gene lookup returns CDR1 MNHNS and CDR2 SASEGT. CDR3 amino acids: CASSTPGQIYEQYF. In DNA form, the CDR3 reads TGTGCCAGCAGTACACCGGGACAAATTTACGAGCAGTACTTC.

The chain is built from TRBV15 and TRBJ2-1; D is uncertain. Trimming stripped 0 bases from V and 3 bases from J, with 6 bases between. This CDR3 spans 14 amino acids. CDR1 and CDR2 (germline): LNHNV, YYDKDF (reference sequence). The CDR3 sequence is CATSRDWDYNEQFF. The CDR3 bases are TGTGCCACCAGCAGAGACTGGGACTACAATGAGCAGTTCTTC.

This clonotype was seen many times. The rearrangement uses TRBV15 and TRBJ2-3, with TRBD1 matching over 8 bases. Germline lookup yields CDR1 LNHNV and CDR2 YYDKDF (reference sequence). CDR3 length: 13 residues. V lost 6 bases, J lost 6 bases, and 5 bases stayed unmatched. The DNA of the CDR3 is TGTGCCACCAGTCAAGGACAGGGCGATACGCAGTATTTT. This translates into CATSQGQGDTQYF.

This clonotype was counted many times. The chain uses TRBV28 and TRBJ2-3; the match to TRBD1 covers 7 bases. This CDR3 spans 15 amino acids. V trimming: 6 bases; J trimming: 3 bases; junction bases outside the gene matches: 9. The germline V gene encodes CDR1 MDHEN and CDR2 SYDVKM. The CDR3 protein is CASSSDRVQTDTQYF. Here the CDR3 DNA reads TGTGCCAGCAGCAGTGACAGGGTGCAGACAGATACGCAGTATTTT.

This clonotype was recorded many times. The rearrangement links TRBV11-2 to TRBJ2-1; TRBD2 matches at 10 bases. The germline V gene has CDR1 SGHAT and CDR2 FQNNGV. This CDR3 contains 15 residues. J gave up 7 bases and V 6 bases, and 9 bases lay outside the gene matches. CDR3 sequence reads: CASRPPGLAFNEQFF. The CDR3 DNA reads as TGTGCCAGCAGACCTCCGGGACTAGCGTTTAATGAGCAGTTCTTC.

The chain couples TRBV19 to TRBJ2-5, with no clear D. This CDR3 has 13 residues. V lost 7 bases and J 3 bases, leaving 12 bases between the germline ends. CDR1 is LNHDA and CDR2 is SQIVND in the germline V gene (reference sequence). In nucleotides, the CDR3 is TGTGCCAGTATCCCCCCTCCGAAAGAGACCCAGTACTTC. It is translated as CASIPPPKETQYF.

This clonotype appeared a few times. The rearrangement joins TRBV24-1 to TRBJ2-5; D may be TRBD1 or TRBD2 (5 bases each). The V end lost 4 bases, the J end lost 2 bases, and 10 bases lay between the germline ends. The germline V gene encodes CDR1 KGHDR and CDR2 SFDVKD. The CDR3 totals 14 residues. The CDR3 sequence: CATSEGDPQETQYF. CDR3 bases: TGTGCCACCAGTGAAGGGGACCCTCAAGAGACCCAGTACTTC.

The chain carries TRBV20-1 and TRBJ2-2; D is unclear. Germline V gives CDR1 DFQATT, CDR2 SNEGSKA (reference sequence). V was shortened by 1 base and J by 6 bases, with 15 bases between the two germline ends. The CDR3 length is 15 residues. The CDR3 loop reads CSARATLDRSGELFF. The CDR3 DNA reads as TGCAGTGCTAGAGCTACCCTAGACCGGTCCGGGGAGCTGTTTTTT.

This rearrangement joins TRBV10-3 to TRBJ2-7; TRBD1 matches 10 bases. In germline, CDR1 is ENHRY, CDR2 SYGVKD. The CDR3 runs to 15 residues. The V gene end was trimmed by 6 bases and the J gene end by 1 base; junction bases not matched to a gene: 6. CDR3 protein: CAIREDRGNSYEQYF. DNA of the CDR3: TGTGCCATCAGGGAGGACAGGGGGAATTCCTACGAGCAGTACTTC.

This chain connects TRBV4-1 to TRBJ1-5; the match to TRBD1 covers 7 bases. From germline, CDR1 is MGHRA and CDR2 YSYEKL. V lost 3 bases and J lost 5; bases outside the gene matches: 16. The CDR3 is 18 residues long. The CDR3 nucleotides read TGCGCCAGCAGCCACCCCTCGCGGACAGGTCCACTTGATCAGCCCCAGCATTTT. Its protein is CASSHPSRTGPLDQPQHF.

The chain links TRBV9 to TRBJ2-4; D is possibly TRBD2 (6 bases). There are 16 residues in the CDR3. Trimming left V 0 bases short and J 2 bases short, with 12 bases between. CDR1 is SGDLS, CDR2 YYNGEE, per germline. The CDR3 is CASSVDGGNPKNIQYF. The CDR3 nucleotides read TGTGCCAGCAGCGTAGATGGCGGGAACCCCAAAAACATTCAGTACTTC.

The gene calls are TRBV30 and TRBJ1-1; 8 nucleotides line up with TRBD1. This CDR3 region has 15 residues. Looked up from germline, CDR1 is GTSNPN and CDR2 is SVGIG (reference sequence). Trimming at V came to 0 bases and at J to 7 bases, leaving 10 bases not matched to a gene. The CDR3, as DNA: TGTGCCTGGAGTGTAATGGAACAGGGGGTTGGTGAAGCTTTCTTT. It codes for CAWSVMEQGVGEAFF.

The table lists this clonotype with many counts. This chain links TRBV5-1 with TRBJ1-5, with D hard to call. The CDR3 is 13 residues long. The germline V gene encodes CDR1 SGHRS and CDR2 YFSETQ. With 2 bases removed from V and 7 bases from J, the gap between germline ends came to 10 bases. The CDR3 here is CASSFGERQPQHF. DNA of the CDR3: TGCGCCAGCAGCTTCGGGGAGCGACAGCCCCAGCATTTT.

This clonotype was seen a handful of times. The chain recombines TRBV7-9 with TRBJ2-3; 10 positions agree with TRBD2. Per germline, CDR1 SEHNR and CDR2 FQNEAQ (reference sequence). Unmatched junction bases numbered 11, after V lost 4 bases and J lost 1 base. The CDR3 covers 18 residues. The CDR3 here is CASSSSGRVVWGTDTQYF. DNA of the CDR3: TGTGCCAGCAGCTCTAGCGGGAGAGTGGTATGGGGCACAGATACGCAGTATTTT. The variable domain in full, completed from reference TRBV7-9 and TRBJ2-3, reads DTGVSQNPRHKITKRGQNVTFRCDPISEHNRLYWYRQTLGQGPEFLTYFQNEAQLEKSRLLSDRFSAERPKGSFSTLEIQRTEQGDSAMYLCASSSSGRVVWGTDTQYFGPGTRLTVL.

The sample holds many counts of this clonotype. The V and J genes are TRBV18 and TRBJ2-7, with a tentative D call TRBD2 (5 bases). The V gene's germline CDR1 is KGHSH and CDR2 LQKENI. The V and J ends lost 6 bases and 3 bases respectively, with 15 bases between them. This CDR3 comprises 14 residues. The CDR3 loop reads CASSPYGLDYEQYF. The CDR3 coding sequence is TGTGCCAGCTCCCCATATGGACTCGACTACGAGCAGTACTTC.

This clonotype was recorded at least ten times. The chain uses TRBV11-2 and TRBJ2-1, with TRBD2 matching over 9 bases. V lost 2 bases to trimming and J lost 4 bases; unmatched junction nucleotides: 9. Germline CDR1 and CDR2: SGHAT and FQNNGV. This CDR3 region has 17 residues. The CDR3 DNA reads TGTGCCAGCAGCTTACCTTTAGCGGGAGTCATATACAATGAGCAGTTCTTC. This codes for CASSLPLAGVIYNEQFF.

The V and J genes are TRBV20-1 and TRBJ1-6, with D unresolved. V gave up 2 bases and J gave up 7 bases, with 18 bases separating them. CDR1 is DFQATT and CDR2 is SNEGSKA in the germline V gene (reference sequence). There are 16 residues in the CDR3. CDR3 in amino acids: CSARSGSAYLNSPLHF. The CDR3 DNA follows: TGCAGTGCTAGATCTGGTAGTGCTTATTTAAATTCACCCCTCCACTTT.

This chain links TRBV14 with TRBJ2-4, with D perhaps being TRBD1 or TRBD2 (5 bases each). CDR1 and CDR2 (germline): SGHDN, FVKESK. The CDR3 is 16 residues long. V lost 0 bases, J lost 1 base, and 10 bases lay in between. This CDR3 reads CASSQEVGTAKNIQYF. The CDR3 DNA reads TGTGCCAGCAGCCAAGAGGTGGGGACGGCCAAAAACATTCAGTACTTC.